This entry features one TCR beta chain sequence. The data originate from a study of CD8 T cells in Susac syndrome. RNA in amounts of about 0.5 to 1 ug was reverse transcribed with random hexamers. A single record per CDR3 protein comes from TCRdb applying MiXCR to the immunoSEQ multiplex PCR reads. The sample consists of a few hundred thousand distinct CDR3 sequences, 70% to 90% of them appearing once. There are 15 residues in the CDR3. Germline V lookup: CDR1 MNHEY, CDR2 SVGEGT. V was trimmed by 6 bases and J by 4 bases, leaving 15 bases between them. The material sequenced was CD8+ T cells from PBMCs. The receptor was isolated from a human donor with multiple sclerosis. The chain uses TRBV6-2 or TRBV6-3 and TRBJ2-2, with a tentative D call TRBD2 (6 bases). DNA for the CDR3: TGTGCCAGCAGCGCGGACGGGGGAAGCACCGGGGAGCTGTTTTTT. As protein: CASSADGGSTGELFF.